This entry describes one T cell receptor (beta chain). Antigen: not known. One entry per CDR3 protein, called by TCRdb with MiXCR from the RT-PCR reads. The sample holds hundreds of thousands of distinct CDR3 sequences, about 7.6% seen once. The source of the sample is a study of response to subunit inactivated influenza vaccine. Looked up from germline, CDR1 is LGHNA and CDR2 is YSLEER. This CDR3 contains 15 residues. Trimming pared 1 base from V and 4 bases from J, leaving 13 bases between. Study conclusions and caveats: That few new T cells are recruited by each seasonal influenza vaccination was the authors' suggestion.

V is TRBV4-3 and J is TRBJ2-5; D call uncertain. This TCR was recovered from a man aged 50-75 years who received an inactivated influenza vaccine. Sequenced material: PBMCs from blood, taken less than 30 months after vaccination. The CDR3 nucleotides read TGCGCCAGCAGCCAAGGCCGGGCCAGAACAGAGACCCAGTACTTC. Encoded protein: CASSQGRARTETQYF.